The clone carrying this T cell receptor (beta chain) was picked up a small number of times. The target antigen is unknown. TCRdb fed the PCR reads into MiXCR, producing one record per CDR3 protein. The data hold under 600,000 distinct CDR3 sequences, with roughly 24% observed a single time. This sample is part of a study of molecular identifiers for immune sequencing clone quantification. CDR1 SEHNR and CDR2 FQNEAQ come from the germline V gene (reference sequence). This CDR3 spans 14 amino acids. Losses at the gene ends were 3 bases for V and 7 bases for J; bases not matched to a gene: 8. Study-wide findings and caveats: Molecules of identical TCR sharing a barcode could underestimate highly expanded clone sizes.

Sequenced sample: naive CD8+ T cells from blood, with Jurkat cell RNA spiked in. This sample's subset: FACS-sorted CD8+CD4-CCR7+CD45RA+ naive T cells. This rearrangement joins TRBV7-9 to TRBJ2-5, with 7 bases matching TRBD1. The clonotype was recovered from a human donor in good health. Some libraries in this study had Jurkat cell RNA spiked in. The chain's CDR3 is CASSFGTQGVTQYF. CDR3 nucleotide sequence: TGTGCCAGCAGCTTTGGAACCCAGGGGGTGACCCAGTACTTC.